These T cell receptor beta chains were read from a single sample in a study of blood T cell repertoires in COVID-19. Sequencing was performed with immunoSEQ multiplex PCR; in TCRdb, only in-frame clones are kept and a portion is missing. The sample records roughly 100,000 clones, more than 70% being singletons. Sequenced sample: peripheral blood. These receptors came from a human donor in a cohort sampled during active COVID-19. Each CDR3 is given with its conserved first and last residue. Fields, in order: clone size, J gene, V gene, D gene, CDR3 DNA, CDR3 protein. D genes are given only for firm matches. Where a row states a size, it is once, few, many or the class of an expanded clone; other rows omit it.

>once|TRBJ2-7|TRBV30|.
TGTGCCTGGAGTCCTTCGGGGACCTACGAGCAGTACTTC
CAWSPSGTYEQYF
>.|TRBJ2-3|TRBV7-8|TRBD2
TGTGCCAGCAGCTTATGGGGGGAGGGCGCAGATACGCAGTATTTT
CASSLWGEGADTQYF
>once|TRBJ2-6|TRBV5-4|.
TGTGCCAGCAGCTTGGCCGGGGGAACGGCTGGGGCCAACGTCCTGACTTTC
CASSLAGGTAGANVLTF
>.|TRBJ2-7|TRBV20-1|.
TGCAGTGCTAGTTCCGAGGTTACCTACGAGCAGTACTTC
CSASSEVTYEQYF
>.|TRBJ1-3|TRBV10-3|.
TGTGCCATCAGTGACCCGGTAAAACGGGGAAACACCATATATTTT
CAISDPVKRGNTIYF
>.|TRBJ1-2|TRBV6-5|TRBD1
TGTGCCAGCAGCCCGGACAGGGATCTCTATGGCTACACCTTC
CASSPDRDLYGYTF
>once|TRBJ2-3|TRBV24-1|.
TGTGCCACCAGTGGAGGTGGGGGCCTAGGGGATACGCAGTATTTT
CATSGGGGLGDTQYF
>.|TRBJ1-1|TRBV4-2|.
TGTGCCAGCAGCCAAGGGGTAGCGAACACTGAAGCTTTCTTT
CASSQGVANTEAFF
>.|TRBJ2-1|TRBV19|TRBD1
TGTGCCAGTAGTATTCCGGGACAGGACTACAATGAGCAGTTCTTC
CASSIPGQDYNEQFF
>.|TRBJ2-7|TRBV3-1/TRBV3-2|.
TGTGCCAGCAGCCAAGGGGGCGGGATGGAGCAGTACTTC
CASSQGGGMEQYF
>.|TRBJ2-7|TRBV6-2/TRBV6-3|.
TGTGCCAGCAGTTACGGGGGGAACGACGAGCAGTACTTC
CASSYGGNDEQYF
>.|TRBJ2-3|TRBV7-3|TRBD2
TGTGCCAGCAGCTTCCTGGGACTAGCGGGAGGCTTGCCAGATACGCAGTATTTT
CASSFLGLAGGLPDTQYF
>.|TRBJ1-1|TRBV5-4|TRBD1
TGTGCCAGCAGCTTGGGCACAGGGGGGTCGGCTTTCTTT
CASSLGTGGSAFF
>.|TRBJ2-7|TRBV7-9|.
TGTGCCAGCAGCTTACGACAGAACGCCTACGAGCAGTACTTC
CASSLRQNAYEQYF
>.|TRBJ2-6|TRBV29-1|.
TGCAGCGTCCTCAGGGCCTCTGGGGCCAACGTCCTGACTTTC
CSVLRASGANVLTF
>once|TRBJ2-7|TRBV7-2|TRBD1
TGTGCCAGCAAGGGGACAGGGCTTTCCTACGAGCAGTACTTC
CASKGTGLSYEQYF
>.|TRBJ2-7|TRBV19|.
TGTGCCAGTAGTATGACAGACTACGAGCAGTACTTC
CASSMTDYEQYF
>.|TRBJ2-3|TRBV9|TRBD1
TGTGCCAGCAGCCTCGGGCCCCAAGGGACAGGGGCAGATACGCAGTATTTT
CASSLGPQGTGADTQYF
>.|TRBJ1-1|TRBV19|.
TGTGCCGCTAGGGACTTCACTGAAGCTTTCTTT
CAARDFTEAFF
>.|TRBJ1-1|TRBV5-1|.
TGCGCCAGCAGCTTAGCCGGGTACACTGAAGCTTTCTTT
CASSLAGYTEAFF
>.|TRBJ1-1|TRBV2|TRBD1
TGTGCCAGCACCAAGGACAGGGGAGGTTCCACTGAAGCTTTCTTT
CASTKDRGGSTEAFF
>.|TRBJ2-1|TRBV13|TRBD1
TGTGCCAGCAGCCCCACCGGGACAGATCGGAATGAGCAGTTCTTC
CASSPTGTDRNEQFF
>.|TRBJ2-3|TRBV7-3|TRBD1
TGTGCCAGCAGCCCCCGGGACAGGGTCGGCACAGATACGCAGTATTTT
CASSPRDRVGTDTQYF
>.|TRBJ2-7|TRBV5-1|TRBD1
TGCGCCAGCAGCTTGGAGGGACAGCGCTACGAGCAGTACTTC
CASSLEGQRYEQYF
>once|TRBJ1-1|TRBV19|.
TGTGCCAGTAGTCTTACAGGGAACACTGAAGCTTTCTTT
CASSLTGNTEAFF
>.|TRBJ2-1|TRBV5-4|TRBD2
TGTGCCAGCAGCGAGCCGAGGACTAGCGGAAACAATGAGCAGTTCTTC
CASSEPRTSGNNEQFF
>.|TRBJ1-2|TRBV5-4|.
TGTGCCAGCAGCTTGGCCGCGAGGTATGCTAACTATGGCTACACCTTC
CASSLAARYANYGYTF
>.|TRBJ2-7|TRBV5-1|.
TGCGCCAGCAGCTCTGGGGGGGCAGTGAGCGAGCAGTACTTC
CASSSGGAVSEQYF
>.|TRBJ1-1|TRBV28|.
TGTGCCAGCAGCCCCGGTGGGGGGGGACCGAACACTGAAGCTTTCTTT
CASSPGGGGPNTEAFF
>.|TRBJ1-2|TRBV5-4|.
TGTGCCAGCAGCTTGTCTAACGGCTATGGCTACACCTTC
CASSLSNGYGYTF
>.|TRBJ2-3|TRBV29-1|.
TGCAGCGTTGCTGGCAGACTCACAGATACGCAGTATTTT
CSVAGRLTDTQYF
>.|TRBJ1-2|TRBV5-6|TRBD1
TGTGCCAGCAGCTCGACGGACAGGGGAGGCTACACCTTC
CASSSTDRGGYTF
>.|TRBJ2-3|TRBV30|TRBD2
TGTGCCTGGAGTGTGGGGCTAGCGGCTGGCACAGATACGCAGTATTTT
CAWSVGLAAGTDTQYF
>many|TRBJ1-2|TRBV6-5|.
TGTGCCAGCAGCCCAGATTACTATGGCTACACCTTC
CASSPDYYGYTF
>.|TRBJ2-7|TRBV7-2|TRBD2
TGTGCCAGCAGCCCACGCCCGAGTAGCGGGGGACGCTCCTACGAGCAGTACTTC
CASSPRPSSGGRSYEQYF
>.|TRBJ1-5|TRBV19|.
TGTGCCAGTAATTCGGGTGGGTACAATCAGCCCCAGCATTTT
CASNSGGYNQPQHF
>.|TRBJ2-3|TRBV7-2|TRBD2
TGTGCCAGCAGCTTAGACCCGGGAGGTCCCGATACGCAGTATTTT
CASSLDPGGPDTQYF
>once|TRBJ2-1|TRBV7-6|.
TGTGCCAGCAGCACCGCACTATTCGCCTACAATGAGCAGTTCTTC
CASSTALFAYNEQFF
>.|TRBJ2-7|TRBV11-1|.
TGTGCCAGCAGCCTACAGGGCGCGCTCTACGAGCAGTACTTC
CASSLQGALYEQYF
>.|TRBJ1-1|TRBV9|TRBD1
TGTGCCAGCAGCGTAGGAGGGACAGGGGAAGCTTTCTTT
CASSVGGTGEAFF
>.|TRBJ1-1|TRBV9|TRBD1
TGTGCCAGCAGCCCAGAGACAGGGAGTGTGGCTTTCTTT
CASSPETGSVAFF
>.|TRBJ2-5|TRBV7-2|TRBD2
TGTGCCAGCAGCCGCTCCCTCCAGCGGGGGCATCAAGAGACCCAGTACTTC
CASSRSLQRGHQETQYF
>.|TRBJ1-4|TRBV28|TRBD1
TGTGCCAGCAGTCCGCCGGGACAGGGAGAGGAAAAACTGTTTTTT
CASSPPGQGEEKLFF
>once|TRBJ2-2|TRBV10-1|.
TGCGCCAGCAGTGATATCACCGGGGAGCTGTTTTTT
CASSDITGELFF
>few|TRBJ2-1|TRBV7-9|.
TGTGCCAGCAGCTTATACCGGGATTTGCACCATGAGCAGTTCTTC
CASSLYRDLHHEQFF
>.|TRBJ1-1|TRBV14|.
TGTGCCAGGAGCCCAAGGGCCCCCGGGGTGGGGACTGAAGCTTTCTTT
CARSPRAPGVGTEAFF
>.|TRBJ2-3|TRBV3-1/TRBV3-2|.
TGTGCCAGCAGCCCGGACACTATGTCTAGCACAGATACGCAGTATTTT
CASSPDTMSSTDTQYF
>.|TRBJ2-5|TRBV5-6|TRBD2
TGTGCCAGCAGCAGTGGACTAGCGGGGCGTGAGACCCAGTACTTC
CASSSGLAGRETQYF
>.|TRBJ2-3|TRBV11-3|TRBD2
TGTGCCAGCTCAGCGGGAGGGCCTGCAGATACGCAGTATTTT
CASSAGGPADTQYF
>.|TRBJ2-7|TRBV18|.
TGTGCCAGCTCACCCCAGGAGGGGAACGTGCAGTACTTC
CASSPQEGNVQYF
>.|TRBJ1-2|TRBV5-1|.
TGCGCCAGCAGCTTGAGTACAGGGACCAACTATGGCTACACCTTC
CASSLSTGTNYGYTF
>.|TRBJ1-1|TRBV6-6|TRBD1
TGTGCCACCGGACAGGGGGTAATGGCTGAAGCTTTCTTT
CATGQGVMAEAFF
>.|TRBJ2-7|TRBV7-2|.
TGTGCCAGCAGCTTAGCGGCGGGGCCCTCCTACGAGCAGTACTTC
CASSLAAGPSYEQYF
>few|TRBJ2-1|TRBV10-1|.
TGCGCCAGCAGATCCGGAGGGGTTGGGGAGCAGTTCTTC
CASRSGGVGEQFF
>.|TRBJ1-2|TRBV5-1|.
TGCGCCAGCAGCTTGGATTCAGACTATGGCTACACCTTC
CASSLDSDYGYTF
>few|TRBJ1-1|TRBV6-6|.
TGTGCCAGCAGTCCAATGGCAGGGGCGGACACTGAAGCTTTCTTT
CASSPMAGADTEAFF
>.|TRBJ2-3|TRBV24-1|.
TGTGCCACCAGCTCTCCGGGTGAGAAGGCAGATACGCAGTATTTT
CATSSPGEKADTQYF